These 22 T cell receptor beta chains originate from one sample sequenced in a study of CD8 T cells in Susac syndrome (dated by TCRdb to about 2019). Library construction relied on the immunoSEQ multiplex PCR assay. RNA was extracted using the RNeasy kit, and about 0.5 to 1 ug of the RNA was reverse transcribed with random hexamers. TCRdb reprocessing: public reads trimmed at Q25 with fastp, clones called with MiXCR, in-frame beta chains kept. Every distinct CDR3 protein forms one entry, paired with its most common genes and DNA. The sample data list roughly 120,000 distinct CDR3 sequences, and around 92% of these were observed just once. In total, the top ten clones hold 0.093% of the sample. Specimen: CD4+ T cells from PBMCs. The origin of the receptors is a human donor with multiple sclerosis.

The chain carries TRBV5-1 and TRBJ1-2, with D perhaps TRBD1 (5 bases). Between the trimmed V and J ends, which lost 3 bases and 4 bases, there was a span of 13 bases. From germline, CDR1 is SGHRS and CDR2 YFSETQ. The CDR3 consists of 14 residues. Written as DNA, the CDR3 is TGCGCCAGCAGCTCCCGGGACGGTCCCTATGGCTACACCTTC. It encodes CASSSRDGPYGYTF.

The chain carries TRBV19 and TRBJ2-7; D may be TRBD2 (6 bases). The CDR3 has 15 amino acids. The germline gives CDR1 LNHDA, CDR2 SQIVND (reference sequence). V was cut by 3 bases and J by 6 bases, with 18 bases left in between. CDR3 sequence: CASSMEGPRRGEQYF. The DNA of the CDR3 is TGTGCCAGTAGTATGGAGGGGCCCCGGAGGGGCGAGCAGTACTTC.

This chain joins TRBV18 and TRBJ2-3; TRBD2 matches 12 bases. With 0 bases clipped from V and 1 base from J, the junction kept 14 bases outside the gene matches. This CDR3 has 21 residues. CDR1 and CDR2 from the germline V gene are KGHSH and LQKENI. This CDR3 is CASSPPGSTARLAGGTDTQYF. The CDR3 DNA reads TGTGCCAGCTCACCACCAGGCTCAACGGCCAGACTAGCGGGGGGCACAGATACGCAGTATTTT.

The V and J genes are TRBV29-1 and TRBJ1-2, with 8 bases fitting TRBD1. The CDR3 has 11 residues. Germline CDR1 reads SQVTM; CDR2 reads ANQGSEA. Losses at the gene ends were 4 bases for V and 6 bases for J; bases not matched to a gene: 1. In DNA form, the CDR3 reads TGCAGCGTTGGGGGACAGGATGGCTACACCTTC. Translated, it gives CSVGGQDGYTF.

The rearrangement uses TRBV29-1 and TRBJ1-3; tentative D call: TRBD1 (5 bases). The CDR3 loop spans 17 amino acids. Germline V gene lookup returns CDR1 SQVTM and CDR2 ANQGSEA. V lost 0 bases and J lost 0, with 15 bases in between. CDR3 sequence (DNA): TGCAGCGTTGAAGATTGGGGGGGATTTTTCTCTGGAAACACCATATATTTT. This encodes CSVEDWGGFFSGNTIYF.

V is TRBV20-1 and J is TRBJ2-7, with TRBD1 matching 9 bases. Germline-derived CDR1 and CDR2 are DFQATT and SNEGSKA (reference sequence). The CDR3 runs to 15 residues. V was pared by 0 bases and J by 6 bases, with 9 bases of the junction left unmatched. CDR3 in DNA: TGCAGTGCTAGAGATCCGGGACAGGGTGATTTCGAGCAGTACTTC. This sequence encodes CSARDPGQGDFEQYF.

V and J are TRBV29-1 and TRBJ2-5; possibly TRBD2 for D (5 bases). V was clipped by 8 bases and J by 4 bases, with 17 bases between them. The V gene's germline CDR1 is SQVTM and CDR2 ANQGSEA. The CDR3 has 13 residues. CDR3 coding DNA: TGCAGCCTGGTGGCCCGGGCGGGAGAGACCCAGTACTTC. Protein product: CSLVARAGETQYF.

The CDR3 coding sequence is TGTGCCAGCTCACCTGAATTGGGGACGGGGGAGCAGTACTTC. Protein product: CASSPELGTGEQYF. The rearrangement joins TRBV18 to TRBJ2-7; tentatively, D is TRBD1 or TRBD2 (5 bases each). Germline V lookup: CDR1 KGHSH, CDR2 LQKENI. The CDR3 runs to 14 residues. V was trimmed by 3 bases and J by 7 bases, leaving 16 bases between them.

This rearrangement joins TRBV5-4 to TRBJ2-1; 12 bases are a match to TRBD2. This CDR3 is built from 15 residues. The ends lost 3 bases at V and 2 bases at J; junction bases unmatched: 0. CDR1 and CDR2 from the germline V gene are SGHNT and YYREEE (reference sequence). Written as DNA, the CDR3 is TGTGCCAGCAGCTCTAGCGGGGGGGCCTACAATGAGCAGTTCTTC. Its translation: CASSSSGGAYNEQFF.

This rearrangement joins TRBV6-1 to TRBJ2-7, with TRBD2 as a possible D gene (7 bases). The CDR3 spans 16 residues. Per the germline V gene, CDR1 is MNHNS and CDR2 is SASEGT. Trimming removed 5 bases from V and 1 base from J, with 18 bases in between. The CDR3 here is CASSRGVGRASYEQYF. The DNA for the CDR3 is TGTGCCAGCAGTAGGGGGGTGGGGAGGGCATCCTACGAGCAGTACTTC.

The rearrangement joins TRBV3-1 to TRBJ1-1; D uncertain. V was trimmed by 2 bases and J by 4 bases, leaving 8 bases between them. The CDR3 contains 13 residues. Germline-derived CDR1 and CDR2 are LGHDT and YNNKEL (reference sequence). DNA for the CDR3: TGTGCCAGCAGCCAAAAAGAGACCACTGAAGCTTTCTTT. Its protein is CASSQKETTEAFF.

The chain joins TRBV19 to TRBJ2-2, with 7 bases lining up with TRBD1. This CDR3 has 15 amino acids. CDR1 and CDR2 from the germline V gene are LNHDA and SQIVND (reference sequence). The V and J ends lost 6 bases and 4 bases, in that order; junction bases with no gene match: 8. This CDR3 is CASSRTGVATGELFF. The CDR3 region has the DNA TGTGCCAGTAGCAGGACAGGAGTGGCCACCGGGGAGCTGTTTTTT.

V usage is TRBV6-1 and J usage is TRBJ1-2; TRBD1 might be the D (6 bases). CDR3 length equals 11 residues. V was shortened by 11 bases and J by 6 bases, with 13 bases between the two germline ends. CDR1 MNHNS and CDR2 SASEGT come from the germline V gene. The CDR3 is CAAGGGHGYTF. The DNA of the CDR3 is TGTGCCGCGGGCGGGGGGCATGGCTACACCTTC.

The CDR3 DNA reads TGCAGTGCTCTAAAAGGACAGGGAGAAGGCTACACCTTC. Translated: CSALKGQGEGYTF. The chain joins TRBV20-1 to TRBJ1-2, with 8 bases that match TRBD1. Trimming at V came to 5 bases and at J to 8 bases, leaving 10 bases not matched to a gene. In germline, CDR1 is DFQATT, CDR2 SNEGSKA (reference sequence). The CDR3 is made up of 13 amino acids.

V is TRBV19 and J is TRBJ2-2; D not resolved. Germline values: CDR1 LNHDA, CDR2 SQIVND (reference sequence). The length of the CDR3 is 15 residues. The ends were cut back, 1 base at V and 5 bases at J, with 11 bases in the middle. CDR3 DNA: TGTGCCAGTAGTATAGTTGGGCAGCCAACCGGGGAGCTGTTTTTT. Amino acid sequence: CASSIVGQPTGELFF.

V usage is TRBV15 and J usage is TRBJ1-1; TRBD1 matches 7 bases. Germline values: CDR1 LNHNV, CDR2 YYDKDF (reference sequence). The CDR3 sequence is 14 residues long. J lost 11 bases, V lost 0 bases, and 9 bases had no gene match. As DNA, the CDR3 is TGTGCCACCAGCAGAGAAAGGGGGCACCAGGCGGCTTTCTTT. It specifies CATSRERGHQAAFF.

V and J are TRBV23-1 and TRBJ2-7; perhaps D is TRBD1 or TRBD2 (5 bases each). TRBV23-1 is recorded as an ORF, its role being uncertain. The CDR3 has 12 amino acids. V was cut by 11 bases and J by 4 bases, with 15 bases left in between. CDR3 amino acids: CAARQGRYEQYF. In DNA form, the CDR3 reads TGCGCCGCCCGTCAGGGACGGTACGAGCAGTACTTC.

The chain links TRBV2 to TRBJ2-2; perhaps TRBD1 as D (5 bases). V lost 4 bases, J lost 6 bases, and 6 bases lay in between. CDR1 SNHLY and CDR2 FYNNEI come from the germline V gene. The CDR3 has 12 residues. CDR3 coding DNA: TGTGCCAGCAGTGCAGGGCCCGGGGAGCTGTTTTTT. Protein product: CASSAGPGELFF.

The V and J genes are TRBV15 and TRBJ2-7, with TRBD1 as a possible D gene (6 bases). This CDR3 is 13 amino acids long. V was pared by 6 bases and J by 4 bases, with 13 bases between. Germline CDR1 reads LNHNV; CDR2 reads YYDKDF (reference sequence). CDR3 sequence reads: CATSFLRGYEQYF. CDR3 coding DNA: TGTGCCACCAGTTTCCTCAGGGGATACGAGCAGTACTTC. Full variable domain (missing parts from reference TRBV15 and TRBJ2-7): DAMVIQNPRYQVTQFGKPVTLSCSQTLNHNVMYWYQQKSSQAPKLLFHYYDKDFNNEADTPDNFQSRRPNTSFCFLDIRSPGLGDTAMYLCATSFLRGYEQYFGPGTRLTVT.

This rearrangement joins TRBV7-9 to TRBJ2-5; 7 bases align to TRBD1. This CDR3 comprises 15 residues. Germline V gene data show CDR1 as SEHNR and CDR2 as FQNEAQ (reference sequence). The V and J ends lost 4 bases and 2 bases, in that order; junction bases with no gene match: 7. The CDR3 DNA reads TGTGCCAGCAGCTCCGGGACAGCATTTCAAGAGACCCAGTACTTC. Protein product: CASSSGTAFQETQYF.

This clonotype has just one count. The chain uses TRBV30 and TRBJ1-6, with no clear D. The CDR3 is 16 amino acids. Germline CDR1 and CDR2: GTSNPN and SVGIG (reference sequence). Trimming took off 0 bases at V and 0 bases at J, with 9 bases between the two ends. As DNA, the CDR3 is TGTGCCTGGAGTGTAACCAGGAGCTCCTATAATTCACCCCTCCACTTT. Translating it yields CAWSVTRSSYNSPLHF.

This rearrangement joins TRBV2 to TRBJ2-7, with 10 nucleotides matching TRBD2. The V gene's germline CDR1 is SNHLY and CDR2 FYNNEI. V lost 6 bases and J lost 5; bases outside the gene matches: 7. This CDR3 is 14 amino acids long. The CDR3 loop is CASSFSGGPDEQYF. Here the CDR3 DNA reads TGTGCCAGCAGCTTTAGCGGGGGGCCGGACGAGCAGTACTTC.